This is a list of T cell receptor beta chains from one sample in a study of blood T cell repertoires in COVID-19. Profiling relied on immunoSEQ multiplex PCR, and the TCRdb table lists in-frame clones only, not all of them. The sample shows 200,000 to 250,000 clones, less than 85% of them seen only once. The sequenced sample was peripheral blood. All receptors derive from a woman in her 70s with acute or convalescent COVID-19. The CDR3 runs from the conserved cysteine through the conserved F or W. A D gene is named only where the DNA matches it firmly. Size tells how often a clone was seen (once, few, many) or the class of an expanded clone, and some rows leave it out.

CASIRLSSYEQYF	TGTGCCAGCATAAGACTATCCTCCTACGAGCAGTACTTC	.	TRBV2	13	.	TRBJ2-7
CASSQSKWGTGGFVAQPQHF	TGTGCCAGCAGCCAATCCAAATGGGGGACAGGGGGCTTTGTGGCTCAGCCCCAGCATTTT	.	TRBV3-1/TRBV3-2	20	TRBD1	TRBJ1-5
CASSSGQGAGDDNEQFF	TGCGCCAGCAGCTCCGGCCAGGGAGCGGGAGACGACAATGAGCAGTTCTTC	once	TRBV5-1	17	TRBD2	TRBJ2-1
CASSTGTGGIYEQYF	TGTGCCAGTAGTACCGGGACAGGCGGCATCTACGAGCAGTACTTC	.	TRBV19	15	TRBD1	TRBJ2-7
CASSPSGDVGTGELFF	TGTGCCAGCTCACCGAGCGGGGACGTAGGGACCGGGGAGCTGTTTTTT	few	TRBV18	16	TRBD2	TRBJ2-2
CASSGRGAGREKLFF	TGTGCCAGCAGCGGACGAGGGGCGGGACGTGAAAAACTGTTTTTT	.	TRBV27	15	.	TRBJ1-4
CASSEGLAGRETQYF	TGCGCCAGCAGCGAGGGACTAGCGGGAAGAGAGACCCAGTACTTC	few	TRBV5-1	15	TRBD2	TRBJ2-5
CASSSTGAQGETQYF	TGCGCCAGCAGCTCCACAGGGGCCCAGGGGGAGACCCAGTACTTC	once	TRBV5-1	15	TRBD1	TRBJ2-5
CASSSSGLGNTIYF	TGTGCCAGCAGCTCCTCAGGGCTTGGAAACACCATATATTTT	.	TRBV5-8	14	.	TRBJ1-3
CASSSGQGAGQPQHF	TGTGCCAGTAGTTCTGGACAGGGGGCTGGTCAGCCCCAGCATTTT	.	TRBV19	15	TRBD1	TRBJ1-5
CASSLRQGSPYEQYF	TGCGCCAGCAGCTTACGACAGGGATCCCCCTACGAGCAGTACTTC	.	TRBV5-1	15	TRBD1	TRBJ2-7
CASSVGLAAKYYQETQYF	TGTGCCAGCAGCGTAGGACTAGCGGCTAAATATTACCAAGAGACCCAGTACTTC	.	TRBV9	18	TRBD2	TRBJ2-5
CASSSSGQGHQPQHF	TGTGCCAGCAGCTCCTCAGGGCAGGGGCATCAGCCCCAGCATTTT	.	TRBV5-8	15	.	TRBJ1-5
CASSLDTAYSPLHF	TGCGCCAGCAGCTTGGATACAGCTTATTCACCCCTCCACTTT	.	TRBV5-1	14	.	TRBJ1-6
CASRGQGGGNTEAFF	TGTGCCAGCAGGGGACAGGGAGGGGGTAACACTGAAGCTTTCTTT	.	TRBV28	15	TRBD1	TRBJ1-1
CASSLALSDSSTDTQYF	TGTGCCAGCAGCTTGGCCTTGTCAGATTCTAGCACAGATACGCAGTATTTT	.	TRBV5-8	17	.	TRBJ2-3
CATSDGLADTSSYNEQFF	TGTGCCACCAGTGATGGACTAGCCGACACCTCCTCCTACAATGAGCAGTTCTTC	few	TRBV24-1	18	TRBD2	TRBJ2-1
CASSYKGRATEAFF	TGTGCCAGCAGTTATAAGGGCAGGGCCACTGAAGCTTTCTTT	.	TRBV6-5	14	.	TRBJ1-1
CASSQAGAPVYNEQFF	TGTGCCAGCAGCCAAGCGGGAGCGCCCGTCTACAATGAGCAGTTCTTC	.	TRBV14	16	.	TRBJ2-1
CASSEGAAGEQYF	TGTGCCAGCAGTGAAGGTGCGGCGGGAGAGCAGTACTTC	medium-sized	TRBV2	13	.	TRBJ2-7
CASSSTSGYSTDTQYF	TGTGCCAGCAGCTCGACTAGCGGCTATAGCACAGATACGCAGTATTTT	.	TRBV5-6	16	TRBD2	TRBJ2-3
CASSLDRSETQYF	TGCGCCAGCAGCTTGGACAGGTCGGAGACCCAGTACTTC	.	TRBV5-1	13	.	TRBJ2-5
CASRQAGAGNEQFF	TGTGCCAGCAGGCAAGCGGGAGCTGGGAATGAGCAGTTCTTC	.	TRBV9	14	TRBD2	TRBJ2-1
CASSLRTRPSGEQYF	TGTGCCAGCAGTTTACGGACTAGACCTTCTGGGGAGCAGTACTTC	.	TRBV28	15	TRBD2	TRBJ2-7
CASSLDSGFTDTQYF	TGTGCCAGCAGCTTGGATAGCGGGTTCACAGATACGCAGTATTTT	.	TRBV5-5	15	TRBD2	TRBJ2-3
CASSTHVAGGNTGELFF	TGCGCCAGCAGCACCCATGTAGCGGGAGGGAACACCGGGGAGCTGTTTTTT	.	TRBV4-1	17	TRBD2	TRBJ2-2
CASSIYGTTGTEAFF	TGTGCCAGTAGTATCTATGGGACAACGGGCACTGAAGCTTTCTTT	.	TRBV19	15	.	TRBJ1-1
CASSLDGLAINEQFF	TGCGCCAGCAGCTTGGACGGGCTAGCCATCAATGAGCAGTTCTTC	.	TRBV5-1	15	.	TRBJ2-1
CASSVDHGQGYEQYF	TGTGCCAGCAGCGTAGACCATGGACAGGGATACGAGCAGTACTTC	.	TRBV9	15	TRBD1	TRBJ2-7
CASSLTQETQYF	TGTGCCAGCAGCTTAACACAAGAGACCCAGTACTTC	.	TRBV7-9	12	.	TRBJ2-5
CATSEPDTGETQYF	TGTGCCACCAGTGAACCTGACACGGGGGAGACCCAGTACTTC	.	TRBV24-1	14	.	TRBJ2-5
CASSLEGVRLGNQPQHF	TGTGCCAGCTCTCTCGAGGGCGTGCGACTGGGCAATCAGCCCCAGCATTTT	.	TRBV18	17	.	TRBJ1-5
CATSNSLVNTEAFF	TGTGCCACCAGCAACTCACTCGTGAACACTGAAGCTTTCTTT	once	TRBV15	14	.	TRBJ1-1
CASSLVSGGIRGYTF	TGTGCCAGCAGCTTGGTTTCAGGGGGAATTCGCGGCTACACCTTC	.	TRBV5-6	15	TRBD1	TRBJ1-2
CASSPTGQDFSYEQYF	TGTGCCAGCAGTCCTACGGGACAGGACTTCTCCTACGAGCAGTACTTC	.	TRBV27	16	TRBD1	TRBJ2-7
CASSQAGTRSGETQYF	TGCGCCAGCAGCCAGGCCGGGACACGGTCGGGGGAGACCCAGTACTTC	.	TRBV4-1	16	.	TRBJ2-5
CASSTGKGRGYEQYF	TGTGCCAGCAGCACAGGGAAGGGCAGGGGCTACGAGCAGTACTTC	few	TRBV7-9	15	.	TRBJ2-7
CSASPGSYSNQPQHF	TGCAGTGCTAGTCCAGGAAGCTATAGCAATCAGCCCCAGCATTTT	.	TRBV20-1	15	.	TRBJ1-5
CASRAGQEQFF	TGTGCCAGCAGGGCCGGACAGGAGCAGTTCTTC	.	TRBV27	11	.	TRBJ2-1
CASNYQQGNSPLHF	TGTGCCAGCAATTACCAACAGGGAAATTCACCCCTCCACTTT	.	TRBV6-6	14	.	TRBJ1-6
CASSSPGGAYNEQFF	TGTGCCAGCAGCTCTCCGGGAGGGGCCTACAATGAGCAGTTCTTC	.	TRBV7-3	15	TRBD2	TRBJ2-1
CASSSDNNSPLHF	TGTGCCAGCAGTTCGGACAATAATTCACCCCTCCACTTT	.	TRBV2	13	.	TRBJ1-6
CASSSVGGSAYNEQFF	TGTGCCAGCAGCTCGGTCGGCGGGTCCGCCTACAATGAGCAGTTCTTC	few	TRBV5-4	16	.	TRBJ2-1
CASSHGTPNTEAFF	TGCGCCAGCAGCCACGGGACACCCAACACTGAAGCTTTCTTT	once	TRBV5-1	14	.	TRBJ1-1
CASSLGGHSTNEKLFF	TGTGCCAGCAGCTTAGGTGGGCACTCAACTAATGAAAAACTGTTTTTT	.	TRBV7-9	16	.	TRBJ1-4
CASSLPEDRGSLAEYYEQYF	TGTGCCAGCAGTCTACCCGAGGACAGGGGGTCGCTAGCGGAATATTACGAGCAGTACTTC	.	TRBV28	20	TRBD1	TRBJ2-7
CASSLSGTRWGNEQFF	TGTGCCAGCAGCTTGTCCGGGACTAGGTGGGGTAATGAGCAGTTCTTC	.	TRBV7-9	16	TRBD2	TRBJ2-1
CASSLPAGLAPYNEQFF	TGTGCCAGCAGCCTCCCCGCGGGACTAGCGCCTTACAATGAGCAGTTCTTC	.	TRBV5-6	17	TRBD2	TRBJ2-1
CASSLQAIYQPQHF	TGTGCCAGCAGTCTACAGGCTATATATCAGCCCCAGCATTTT	.	TRBV28	14	.	TRBJ1-5
CASTTTDTQYF	TGTGCCAGCACTACCACAGATACGCAGTATTTT	once	TRBV7-2	11	.	TRBJ2-3